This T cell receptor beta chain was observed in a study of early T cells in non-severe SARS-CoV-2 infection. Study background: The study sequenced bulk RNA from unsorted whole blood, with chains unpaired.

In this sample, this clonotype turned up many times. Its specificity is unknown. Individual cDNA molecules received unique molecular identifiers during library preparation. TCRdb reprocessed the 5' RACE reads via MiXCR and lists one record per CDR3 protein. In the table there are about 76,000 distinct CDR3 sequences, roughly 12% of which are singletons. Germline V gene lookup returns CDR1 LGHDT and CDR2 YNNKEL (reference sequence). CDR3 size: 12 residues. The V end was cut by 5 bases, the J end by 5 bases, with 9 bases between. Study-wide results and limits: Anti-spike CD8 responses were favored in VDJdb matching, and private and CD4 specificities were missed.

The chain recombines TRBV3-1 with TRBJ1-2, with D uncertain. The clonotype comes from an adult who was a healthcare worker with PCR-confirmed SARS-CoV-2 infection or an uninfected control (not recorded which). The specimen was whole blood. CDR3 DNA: TGTGCCAGCAGCTTCGGAAGTTATGGCTACACCTTC. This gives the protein CASSFGSYGYTF. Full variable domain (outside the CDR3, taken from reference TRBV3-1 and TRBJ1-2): DTAVSQTPKYLVTQMGNDKSIKCEQNLGHDTMYWYKQDSKKFLKIMFSYNNKELIINETVPNRFSPKSPDKAHLNLHINSLELGDSAVYFCASSFGSYGYTFGSGTRLTVV.